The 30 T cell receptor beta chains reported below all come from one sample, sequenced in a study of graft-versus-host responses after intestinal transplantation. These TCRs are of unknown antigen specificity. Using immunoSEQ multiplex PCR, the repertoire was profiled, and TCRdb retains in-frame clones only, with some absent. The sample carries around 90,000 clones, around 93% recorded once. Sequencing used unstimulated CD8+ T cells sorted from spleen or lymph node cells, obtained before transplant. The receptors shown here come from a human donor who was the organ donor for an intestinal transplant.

CDR3 DNA sequence: TGTGCCAGCAGCTCCGGGACAGTGAACACCGGGGAGCTGTTTTTT. Its protein product is CASSSGTVNTGELFF. This chain uses TRBV5-4 with TRBJ2-2; 7 bases map to TRBD1. The CDR3 spans 15 residues. V dropped 3 bases and J dropped 1; count of bases not matched to a gene: 3. From germline, CDR1 is SGHNT and CDR2 YYREEE (reference sequence).

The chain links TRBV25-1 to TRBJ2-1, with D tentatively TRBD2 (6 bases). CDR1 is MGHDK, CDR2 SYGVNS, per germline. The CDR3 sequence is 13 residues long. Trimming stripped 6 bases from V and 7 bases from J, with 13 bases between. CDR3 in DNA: TGTGCCAGCAGCGGGACTCTGTTTAATGAGCAGTTCTTC. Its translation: CASSGTLFNEQFF.

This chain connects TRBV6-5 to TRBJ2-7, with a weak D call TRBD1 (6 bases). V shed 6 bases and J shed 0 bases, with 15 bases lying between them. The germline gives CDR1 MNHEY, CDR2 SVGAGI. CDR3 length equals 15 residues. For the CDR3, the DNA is TGTGCCAGCAGCTTAGGACAGCCCGACTCCTACGAGCAGTACTTC. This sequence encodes CASSLGQPDSYEQYF.

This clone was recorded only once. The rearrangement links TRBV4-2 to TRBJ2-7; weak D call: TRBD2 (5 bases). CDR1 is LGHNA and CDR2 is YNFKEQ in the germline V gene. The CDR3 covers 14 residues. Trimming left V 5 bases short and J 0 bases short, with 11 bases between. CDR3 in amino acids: CASSFGVSSYEQYF. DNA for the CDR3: TGTGCCAGCAGCTTCGGGGTTAGCTCCTACGAGCAGTACTTC.

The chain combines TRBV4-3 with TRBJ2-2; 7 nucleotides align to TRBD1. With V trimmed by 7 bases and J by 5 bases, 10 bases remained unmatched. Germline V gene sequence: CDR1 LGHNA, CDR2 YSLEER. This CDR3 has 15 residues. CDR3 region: CASTYEHRGTGELFF. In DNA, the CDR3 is TGCGCCAGCACTTACGAGCACAGGGGTACCGGGGAGCTGTTTTTT.

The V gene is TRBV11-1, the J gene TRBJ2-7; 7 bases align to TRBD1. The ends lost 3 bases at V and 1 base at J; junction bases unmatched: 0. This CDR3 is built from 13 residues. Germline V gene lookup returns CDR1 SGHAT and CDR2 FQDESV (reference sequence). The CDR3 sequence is CASSLDRSYEQYF. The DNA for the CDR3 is TGTGCCAGCAGCTTGGACAGGTCCTACGAGCAGTACTTC.

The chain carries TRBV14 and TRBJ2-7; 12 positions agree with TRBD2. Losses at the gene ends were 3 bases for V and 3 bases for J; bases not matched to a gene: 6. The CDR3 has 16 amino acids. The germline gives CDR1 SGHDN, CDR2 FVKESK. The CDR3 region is CASSQGSSGGDYEQYF. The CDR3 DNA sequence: TGTGCCAGCAGCCAGGGCTCTAGCGGGGGGGACTACGAGCAGTACTTC.

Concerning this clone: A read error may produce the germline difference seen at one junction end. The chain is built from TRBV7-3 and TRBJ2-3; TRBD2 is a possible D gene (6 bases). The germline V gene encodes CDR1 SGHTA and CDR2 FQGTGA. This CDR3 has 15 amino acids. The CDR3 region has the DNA TGTGCCAGCAGCTTTGGTTCTACTAGCACGGATACGCAGTATTTT. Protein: CASSFGSTSTDTQYF.

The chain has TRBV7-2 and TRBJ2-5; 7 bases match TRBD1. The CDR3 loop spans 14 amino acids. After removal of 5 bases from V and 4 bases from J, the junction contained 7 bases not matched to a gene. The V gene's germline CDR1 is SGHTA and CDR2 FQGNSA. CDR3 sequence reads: CASSRTGEGETQYF. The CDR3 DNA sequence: TGTGCCAGCAGCCGTACAGGGGAAGGAGAGACCCAGTACTTC.

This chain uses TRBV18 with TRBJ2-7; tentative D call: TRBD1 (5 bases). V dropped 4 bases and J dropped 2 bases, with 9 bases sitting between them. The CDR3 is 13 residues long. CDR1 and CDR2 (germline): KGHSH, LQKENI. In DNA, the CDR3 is TGTGCCAGCTCACATAGGGGCGCCTACGAGCAGTACTTC. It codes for CASSHRGAYEQYF.

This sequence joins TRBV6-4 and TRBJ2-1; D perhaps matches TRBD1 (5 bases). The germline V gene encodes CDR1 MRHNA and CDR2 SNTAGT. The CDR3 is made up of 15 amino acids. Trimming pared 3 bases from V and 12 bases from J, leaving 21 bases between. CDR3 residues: CASSEEERSTQGQFF. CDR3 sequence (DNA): TGTGCCAGCAGTGAAGAGGAGCGATCCACCCAGGGGCAGTTCTTC.

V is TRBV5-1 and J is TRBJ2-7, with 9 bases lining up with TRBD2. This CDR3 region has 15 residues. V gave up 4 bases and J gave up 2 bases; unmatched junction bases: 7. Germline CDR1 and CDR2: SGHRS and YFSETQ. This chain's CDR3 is CASSLVPSGAYEQYF. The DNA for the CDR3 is TGCGCCAGCAGCCTAGTCCCTAGCGGGGCCTACGAGCAGTACTTC. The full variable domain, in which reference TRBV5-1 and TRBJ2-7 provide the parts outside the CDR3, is KAGVTQTPRYLIKTRGQQVTLSCSPISGHRSVSWYQQTPGQGLQFLFEYFSETQRNKGNFPGRFSGRQFSNSRSEMNVSTLELGDSALYLCASSLVPSGAYEQYFGPGTRLTVT.

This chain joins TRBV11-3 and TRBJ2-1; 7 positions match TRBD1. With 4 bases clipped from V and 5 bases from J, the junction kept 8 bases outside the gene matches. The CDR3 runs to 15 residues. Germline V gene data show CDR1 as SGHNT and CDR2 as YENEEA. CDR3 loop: CASSSWTGSDNEQFF. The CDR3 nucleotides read TGTGCCAGCAGCTCCTGGACAGGTAGCGACAATGAGCAGTTCTTC. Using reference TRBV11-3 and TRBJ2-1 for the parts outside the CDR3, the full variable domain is EAGVVQSPRYKIIEKKQPVAFWCNPISGHNTLYWYLQNLGQGPELLIRYENEEAVDDSQLPKDRFSAERLKGVDSTLKIQPAELGDSAVYLCASSSWTGSDNEQFFGPGTRLTVL.

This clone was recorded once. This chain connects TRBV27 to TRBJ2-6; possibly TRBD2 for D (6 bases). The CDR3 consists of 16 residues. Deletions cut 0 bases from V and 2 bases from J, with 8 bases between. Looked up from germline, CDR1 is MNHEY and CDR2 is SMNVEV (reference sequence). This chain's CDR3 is CASSLSRGTGANVLTF. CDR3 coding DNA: TGTGCCAGCAGTTTATCGCGGGGAACTGGGGCCAACGTCCTGACTTTC.

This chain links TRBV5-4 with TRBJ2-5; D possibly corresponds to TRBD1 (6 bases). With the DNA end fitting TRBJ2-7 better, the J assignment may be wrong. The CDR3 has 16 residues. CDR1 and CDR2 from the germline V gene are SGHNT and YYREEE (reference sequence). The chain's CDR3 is CASSPGPQGTPYEQYF. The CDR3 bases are TGTGCCAGCAGCCCGGGACCCCAGGGGACCCCCTACGAGCAGTACTTC.

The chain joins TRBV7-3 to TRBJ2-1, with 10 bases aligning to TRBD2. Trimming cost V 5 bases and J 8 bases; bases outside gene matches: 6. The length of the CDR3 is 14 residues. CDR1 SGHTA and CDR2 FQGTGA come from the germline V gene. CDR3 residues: CASSRFGTSDEQFF. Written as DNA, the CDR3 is TGTGCCAGCAGCCGTTTTGGGACTAGCGATGAGCAGTTCTTC.

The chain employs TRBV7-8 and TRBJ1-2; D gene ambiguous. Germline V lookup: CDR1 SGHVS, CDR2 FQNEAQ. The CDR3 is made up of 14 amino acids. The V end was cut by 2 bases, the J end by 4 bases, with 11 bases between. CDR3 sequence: CASSLYLPIYGYTF. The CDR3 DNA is TGTGCCAGCAGCTTATATCTCCCTATCTATGGCTACACCTTC.

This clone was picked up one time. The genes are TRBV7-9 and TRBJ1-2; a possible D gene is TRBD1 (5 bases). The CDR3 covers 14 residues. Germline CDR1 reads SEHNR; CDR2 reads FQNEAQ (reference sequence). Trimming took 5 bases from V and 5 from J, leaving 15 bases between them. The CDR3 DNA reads TGTGCCAGCAGCCCTGGGGGGTTACCTTATGGCTACACCTTC. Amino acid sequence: CASSPGGLPYGYTF.

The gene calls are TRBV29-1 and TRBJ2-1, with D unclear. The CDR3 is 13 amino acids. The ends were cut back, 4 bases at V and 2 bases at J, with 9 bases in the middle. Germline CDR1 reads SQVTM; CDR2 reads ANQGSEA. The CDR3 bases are TGCAGCGTTGTGACTGGTACCTACAATGAGCAGTTCTTC. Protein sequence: CSVVTGTYNEQFF.

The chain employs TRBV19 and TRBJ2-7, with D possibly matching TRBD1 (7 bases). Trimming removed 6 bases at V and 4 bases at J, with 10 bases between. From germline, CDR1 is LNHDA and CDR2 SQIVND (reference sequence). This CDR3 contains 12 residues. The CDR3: CASSAGGYEQYF. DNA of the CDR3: TGTGCCAGTAGCGCAGGGGGGTACGAGCAGTACTTC.

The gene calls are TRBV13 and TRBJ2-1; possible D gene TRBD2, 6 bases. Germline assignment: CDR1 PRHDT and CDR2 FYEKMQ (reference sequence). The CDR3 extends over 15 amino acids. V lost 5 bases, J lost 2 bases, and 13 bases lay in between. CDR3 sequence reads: CASSDGGYTYNEQFF. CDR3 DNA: TGTGCCAGCAGCGACGGGGGATACACCTACAATGAGCAGTTCTTC.

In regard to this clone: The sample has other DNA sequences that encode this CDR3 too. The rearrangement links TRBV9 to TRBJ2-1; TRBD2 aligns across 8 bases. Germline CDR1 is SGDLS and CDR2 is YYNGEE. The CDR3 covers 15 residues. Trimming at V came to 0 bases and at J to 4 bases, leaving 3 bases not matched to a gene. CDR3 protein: CASSVGGGGYNEQFF. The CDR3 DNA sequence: TGTGCCAGCAGCGTAGGGGGCGGGGGGTACAATGAGCAGTTCTTC.

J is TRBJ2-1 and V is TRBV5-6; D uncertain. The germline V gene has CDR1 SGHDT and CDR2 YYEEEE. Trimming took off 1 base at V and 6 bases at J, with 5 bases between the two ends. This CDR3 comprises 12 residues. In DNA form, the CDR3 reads TGTGCCAGCAGCTTGTCTAGCAATGAGCAGTTCTTC. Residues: CASSLSSNEQFF.

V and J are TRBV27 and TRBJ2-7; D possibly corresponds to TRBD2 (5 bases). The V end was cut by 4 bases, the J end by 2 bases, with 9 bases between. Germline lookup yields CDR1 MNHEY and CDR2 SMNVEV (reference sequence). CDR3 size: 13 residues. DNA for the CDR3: TGTGCCAGCAGTTGGACTGAAGCCTACGAGCAGTACTTC. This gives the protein CASSWTEAYEQYF.

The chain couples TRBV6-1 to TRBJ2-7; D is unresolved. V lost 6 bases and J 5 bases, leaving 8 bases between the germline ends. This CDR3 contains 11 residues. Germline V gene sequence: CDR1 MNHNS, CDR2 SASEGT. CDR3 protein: CASSVANEQYF. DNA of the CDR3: TGTGCCAGCAGCGTCGCGAACGAGCAGTACTTC.

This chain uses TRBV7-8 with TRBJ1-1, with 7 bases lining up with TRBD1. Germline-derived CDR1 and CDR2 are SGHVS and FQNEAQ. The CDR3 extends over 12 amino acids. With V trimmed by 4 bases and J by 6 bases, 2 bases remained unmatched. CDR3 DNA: TGTGCCAGCAGCTCCGGACAGGCTGAAGCTTTCTTT. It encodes CASSSGQAEAFF.

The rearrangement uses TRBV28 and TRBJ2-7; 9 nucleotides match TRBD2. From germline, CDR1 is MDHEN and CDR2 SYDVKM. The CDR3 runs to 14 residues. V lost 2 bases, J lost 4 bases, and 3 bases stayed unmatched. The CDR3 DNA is TGTGCCAGCAGTTTACGGCGGGAGGGGTACGAGCAGTACTTC. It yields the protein CASSLRREGYEQYF. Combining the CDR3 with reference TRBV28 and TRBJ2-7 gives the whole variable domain DVKVTQSSRYLVKRTGEKVFLECVQDMDHENMFWYRQDPGLGLRLIYFSYDVKMKEKGDIPEGYSVSREKKERFSLILESASTNQTSMYLCASSLRREGYEQYFGPGTRLTVT.

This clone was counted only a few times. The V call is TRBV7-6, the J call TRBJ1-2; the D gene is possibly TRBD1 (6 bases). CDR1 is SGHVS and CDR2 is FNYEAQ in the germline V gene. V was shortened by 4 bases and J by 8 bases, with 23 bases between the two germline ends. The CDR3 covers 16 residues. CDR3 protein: CASSSSPWDTSGGYTF. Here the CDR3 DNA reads TGTGCCAGCAGCTCTAGCCCCTGGGACACCTCCGGCGGCTACACCTTC.

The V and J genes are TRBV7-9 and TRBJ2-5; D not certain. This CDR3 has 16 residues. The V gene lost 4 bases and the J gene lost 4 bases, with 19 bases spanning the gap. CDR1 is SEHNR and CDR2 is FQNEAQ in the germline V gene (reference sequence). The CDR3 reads CASSSYARLDPETQYF. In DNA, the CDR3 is TGTGCCAGCAGCTCCTACGCCAGGTTGGATCCAGAGACCCAGTACTTC.

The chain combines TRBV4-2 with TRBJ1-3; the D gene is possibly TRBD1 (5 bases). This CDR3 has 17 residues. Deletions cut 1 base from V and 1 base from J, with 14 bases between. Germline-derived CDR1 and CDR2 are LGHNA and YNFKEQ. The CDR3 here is CASSQGLGPASGNTIYF. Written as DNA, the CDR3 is TGTGCCAGCAGCCAAGGTCTGGGGCCGGCGTCTGGAAACACCATATATTTT.